The rows below give T cell receptor beta chains drawn from one sample of a study of T cell repertoires in cytomegalovirus infection. TCRdb used MiXCR to reprocess the reads, holding one entry per CDR3 protein. The sample has hundreds of thousands of distinct CDR3 sequences; 15% to 20% are singletons. The specimen was PBMCs. Source of these receptors: a human donor in good health (CMV status not recorded). Some clones in this sample may be carry-over from other donors' samples. Both conserved end residues are part of each CDR3. The order of the fields is J gene, clone size, D gene, V gene, CDR3 protein, CDR3 DNA. The D gene is left open where the match is weak. A clone size is listed for some rows: how often the clone was seen (once, few, many), or a class if it is expanded.

TRBJ2-7 - - TRBV11-2 CASSLAAGDLYEQYF TGTGCCAGCAGCTTAGCGGCCGGCGATCTCTACGAGCAGTACTTC
TRBJ2-6 few - TRBV6-2/TRBV6-3 CASSKKDRPGANVLTF TGTGCCAGCAGTAAAAAAGACAGGCCTGGGGCCAACGTCCTGACTTTC
TRBJ2-3 - - TRBV7-2 CASSLARTPRADTQYF TGTGCCAGCAGCTTAGCTCGGACCCCCCGGGCAGATACGCAGTATTTT
TRBJ1-2 - TRBD1 TRBV28 CASSSPGQGSGGYTF TGTGCCAGCAGCTCCCCGGGACAGGGGTCCGGAGGCTACACCTTC
TRBJ2-2 - TRBD1 TRBV25-1 CAAEGQGEITNTGELFF TGTGCCGCCGAGGGACAGGGAGAAATAACGAACACCGGGGAGCTGTTTTTT
TRBJ1-1 few TRBD1 TRBV2 CASVQGENTEAFF TGTGCCAGCGTACAGGGGGAGAACACTGAAGCTTTCTTT
TRBJ2-1 few - TRBV20-1 CSARTGRLVNEQFF TGCAGTGCTAGGACAGGGAGGCTGGTCAATGAGCAGTTCTTC
TRBJ2-3 - - TRBV11-3 CASSFGPYTDTQYF TGTGCCAGCAGCTTTGGACCGTACACAGATACGCAGTATTTT
TRBJ2-3 - TRBD2 TRBV10-3 CAIREILAGGSDTQYF TGTGCCATCAGGGAAATACTAGCGGGGGGGTCGGATACGCAGTATTTT
TRBJ2-1 few TRBD2 TRBV11-1 CASSFTSGDNEQFF TGTGCCAGCAGCTTCACTAGCGGGGACAATGAGCAGTTCTTC
TRBJ2-1 - - TRBV20-1 CSARTGYEQFF TGCAGTGCCAGGACCGGGTATGAGCAGTTCTTC
TRBJ2-1 - - TRBV6-5 CASSFGRSEQFF TGTGCCAGCAGCTTCGGACGTAGTGAGCAGTTCTTC
TRBJ2-7 few TRBD1 TRBV28 CASSLNSRTGSGYEQYF TGTGCCAGCAGTTTAAACTCGAGGACAGGGTCTGGCTACGAGCAGTACTTC
TRBJ2-1 many - TRBV11-3 CASSLGRRNNEQFF TGTGCCAGCAGCTTAGGGAGGCGGAACAATGAGCAGTTCTTC
TRBJ1-2 few - TRBV19 CASRSETGTQGYGYTF TGTGCCAGTAGGAGTGAAACCGGGACGCAGGGCTATGGCTACACCTTC
TRBJ2-7 few TRBD1 TRBV7-9 CASSLPTGGLSYEQYF TGTGCCAGCAGCTTACCGACAGGGGGCCTCTCCTACGAGCAGTACTTC
TRBJ2-1 - - TRBV6-5 CASSYGGSYNEQFF TGTGCCAGCAGTTACGGGGGTTCCTACAATGAGCAGTTCTTC
TRBJ2-7 few TRBD2 TRBV6-5 CASSGTGTTYYEQYF TGTGCCAGCAGTGGAACCGGGACTACCTACTACGAGCAGTACTTC
TRBJ1-1 - TRBD1 TRBV5-1 CASSPGTGVFNTEAFF TGCGCCAGCAGCCCCGGGACAGGGGTGTTTAACACTGAAGCTTTCTTT
TRBJ1-2 many - TRBV6-5 CASSYGGIPNYGYTF TGTGCCAGCAGTTACGGGGGGATCCCTAACTATGGCTACACCTTC
TRBJ1-2 once TRBD1 TRBV19 CASSMNRGGYGYTF TGTGCCAGTAGTATGAACAGGGGTGGCTATGGCTACACCTTC
TRBJ2-1 many - TRBV7-9 CASSPGSEQFF TGTGCCAGCAGCCCCGGTAGTGAGCAGTTCTTC
TRBJ2-6 - - TRBV20-1 CSAITGTGPSGANVLTF TGCAGTGCTATTACCGGGACGGGACCCTCTGGGGCCAACGTCCTGACTTTC
TRBJ2-4 - - TRBV20-1 CSAHTGAKNIQYF TGCAGTGCTCACACAGGAGCCAAAAACATTCAGTACTTC